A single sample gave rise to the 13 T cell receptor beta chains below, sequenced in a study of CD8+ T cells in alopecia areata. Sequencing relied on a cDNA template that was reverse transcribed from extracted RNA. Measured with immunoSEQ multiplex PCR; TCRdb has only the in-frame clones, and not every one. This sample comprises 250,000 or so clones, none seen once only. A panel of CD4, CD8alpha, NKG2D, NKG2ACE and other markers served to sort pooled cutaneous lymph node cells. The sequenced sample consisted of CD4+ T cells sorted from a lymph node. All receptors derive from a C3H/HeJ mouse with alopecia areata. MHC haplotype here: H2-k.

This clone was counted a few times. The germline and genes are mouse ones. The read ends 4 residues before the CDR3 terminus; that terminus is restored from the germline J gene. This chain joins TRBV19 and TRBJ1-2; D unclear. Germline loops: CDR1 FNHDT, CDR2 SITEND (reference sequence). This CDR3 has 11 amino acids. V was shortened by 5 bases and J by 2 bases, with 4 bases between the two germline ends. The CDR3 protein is CASSHNSDYTF. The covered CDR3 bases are TGTGCCAGCAGCCATAACTCC.

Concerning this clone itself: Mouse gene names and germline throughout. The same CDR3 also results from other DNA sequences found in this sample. The CDR3 bases that were read are TGTGCCAGCAGCCGACAGGGCTATGCT. Protein product: CASSRQGYA. The complete CDR3 sequence is CASSRQGYAEQFF. The chain has TRBV19 and TRBJ2-1; 7 nucleotides agree with TRBD1. The read terminates 4 residues before the CDR3 end, so the remaining end is supplied by the germline J gene. CDR3 length: 13 amino acids. The germline CDR1 and CDR2 sequences are FNHDT and SITEND (reference sequence). The V gene end was trimmed by 5 bases and the J gene end by 3 bases; junction bases not matched to a gene: 2.

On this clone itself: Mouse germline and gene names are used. The CDR3 loop is CASARSGATGQLYF. CDR3 DNA (partial): TGTGCCAGCGCACGCTCAGGGGCCACCGGG. The chain couples TRBV13-3 to TRBJ2-2; D may be TRBD1 (6 bases). The missing CDR3 end, 4 residues past where the read stops, is filled in from the germline J gene. The V gene lost 7 bases and the J gene lost 4 bases, with 14 bases spanning the gap. CDR1 and CDR2 from the germline V gene are NNHDY and SYVADS. The CDR3 totals 14 residues.

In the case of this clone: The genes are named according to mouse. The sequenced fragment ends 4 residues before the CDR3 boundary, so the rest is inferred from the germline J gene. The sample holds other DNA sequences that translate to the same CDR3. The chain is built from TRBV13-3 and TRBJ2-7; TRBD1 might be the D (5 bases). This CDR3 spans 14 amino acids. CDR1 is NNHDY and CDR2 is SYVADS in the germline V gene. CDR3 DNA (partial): TGTGCCAGCAGTGATGCAGGACATCCTTAT. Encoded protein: CASSDAGHPY. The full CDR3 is CASSDAGHPYEQYF.

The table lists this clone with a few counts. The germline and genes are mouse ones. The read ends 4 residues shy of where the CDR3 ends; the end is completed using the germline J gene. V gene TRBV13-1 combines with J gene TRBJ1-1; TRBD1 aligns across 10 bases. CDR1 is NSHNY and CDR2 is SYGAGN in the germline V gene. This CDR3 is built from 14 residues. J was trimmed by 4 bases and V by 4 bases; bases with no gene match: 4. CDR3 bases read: TGTGCCAGCAGTTGGGACAGGGGAGGCACA. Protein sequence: CASSWDRGGT. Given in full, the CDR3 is CASSWDRGGTEVFF.

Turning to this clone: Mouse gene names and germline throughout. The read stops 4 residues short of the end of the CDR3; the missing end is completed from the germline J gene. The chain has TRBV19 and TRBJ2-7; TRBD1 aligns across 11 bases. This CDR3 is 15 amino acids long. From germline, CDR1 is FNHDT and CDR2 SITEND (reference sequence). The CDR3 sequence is CASSIAGTGGNEQYF. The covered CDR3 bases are TGTGCCAGCAGTATAGCTGGGACAGGGGGGAAT.

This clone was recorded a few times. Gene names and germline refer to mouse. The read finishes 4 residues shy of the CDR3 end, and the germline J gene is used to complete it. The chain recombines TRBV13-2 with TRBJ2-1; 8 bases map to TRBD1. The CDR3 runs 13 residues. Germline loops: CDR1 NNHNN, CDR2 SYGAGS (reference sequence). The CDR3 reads CASGGQGAPEQFF. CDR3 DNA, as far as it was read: TGTGCCAGCGGTGGGCAGGGGGCGCCT.

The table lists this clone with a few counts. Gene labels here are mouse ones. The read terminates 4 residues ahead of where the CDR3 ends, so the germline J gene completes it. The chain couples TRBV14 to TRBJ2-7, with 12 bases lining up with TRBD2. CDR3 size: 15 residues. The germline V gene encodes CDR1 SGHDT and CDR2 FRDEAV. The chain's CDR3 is CASSSSGTGGYEQYF. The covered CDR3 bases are TGTGCCAGCAGTTCCTCCGGGACTGGGGGGTAT. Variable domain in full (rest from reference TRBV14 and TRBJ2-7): EAGVTQSPRYAVLQEGQAVSFWCDPISGHDTLYWYQQPRDQGPQLLVYFRDEAVIDNSQLPSDRFSAVRPKGTNSTLKIQSAKQGDTATYLCASSSSGTGGYEQYFGPGTRLTVL.

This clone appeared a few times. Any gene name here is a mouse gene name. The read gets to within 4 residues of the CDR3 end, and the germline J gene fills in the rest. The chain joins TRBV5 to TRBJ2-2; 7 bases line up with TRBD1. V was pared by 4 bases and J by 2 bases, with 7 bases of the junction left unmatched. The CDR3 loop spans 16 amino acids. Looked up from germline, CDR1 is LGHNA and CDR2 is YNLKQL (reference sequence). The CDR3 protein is CASSPQLGQNTGQLYF. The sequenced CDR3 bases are TGTGCCAGCAGCCCCCAATTGGGACAGAACACCGGG.

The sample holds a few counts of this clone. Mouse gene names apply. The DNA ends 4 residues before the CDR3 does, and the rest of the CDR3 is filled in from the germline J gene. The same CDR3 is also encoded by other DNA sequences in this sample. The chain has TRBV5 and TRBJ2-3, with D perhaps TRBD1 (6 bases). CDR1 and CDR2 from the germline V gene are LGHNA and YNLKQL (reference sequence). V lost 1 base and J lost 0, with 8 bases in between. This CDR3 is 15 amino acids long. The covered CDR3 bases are TGTGCCAGCAGCCAAGCAGGGGCCAGTGCAGAA. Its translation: CASSQAGASAE. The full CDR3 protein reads CASSQAGASAETLYF.

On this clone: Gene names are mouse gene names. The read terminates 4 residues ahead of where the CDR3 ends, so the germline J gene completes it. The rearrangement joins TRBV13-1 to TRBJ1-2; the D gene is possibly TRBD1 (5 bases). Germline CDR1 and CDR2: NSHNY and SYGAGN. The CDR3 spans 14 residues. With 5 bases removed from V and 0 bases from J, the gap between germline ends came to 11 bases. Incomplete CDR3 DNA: TGTGCCAGCAGAGCGGGGGGGACAAACTCC. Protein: CASRAGGTNS. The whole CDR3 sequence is CASRAGGTNSDYTF.

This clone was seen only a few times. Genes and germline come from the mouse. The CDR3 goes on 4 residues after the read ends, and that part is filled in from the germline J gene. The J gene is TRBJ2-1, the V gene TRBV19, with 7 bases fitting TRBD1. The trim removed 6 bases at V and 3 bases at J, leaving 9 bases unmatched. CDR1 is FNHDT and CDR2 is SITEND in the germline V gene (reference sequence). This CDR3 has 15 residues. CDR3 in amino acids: CASIPTGTVYAEQFF. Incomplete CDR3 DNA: TGTGCCAGCATTCCTACCGGGACAGTCTATGCT.

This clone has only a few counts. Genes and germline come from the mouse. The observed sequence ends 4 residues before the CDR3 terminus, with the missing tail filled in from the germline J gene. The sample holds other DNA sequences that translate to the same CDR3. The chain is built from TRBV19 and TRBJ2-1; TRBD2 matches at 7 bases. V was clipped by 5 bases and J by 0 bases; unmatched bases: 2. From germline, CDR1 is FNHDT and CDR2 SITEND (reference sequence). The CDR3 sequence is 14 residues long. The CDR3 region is CASRTGANYAEQFF. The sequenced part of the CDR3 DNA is TGTGCCAGCAGAACTGGGGCTAACTATGCT.